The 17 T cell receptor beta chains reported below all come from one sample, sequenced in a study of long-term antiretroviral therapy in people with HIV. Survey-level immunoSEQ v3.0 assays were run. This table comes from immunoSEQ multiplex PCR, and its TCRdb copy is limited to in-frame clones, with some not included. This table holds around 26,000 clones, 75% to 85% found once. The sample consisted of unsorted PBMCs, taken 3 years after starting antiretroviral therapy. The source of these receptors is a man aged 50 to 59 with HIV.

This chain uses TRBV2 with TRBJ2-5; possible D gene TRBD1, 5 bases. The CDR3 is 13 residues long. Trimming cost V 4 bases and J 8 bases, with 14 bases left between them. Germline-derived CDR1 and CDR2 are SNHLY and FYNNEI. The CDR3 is CASSVGAPGTQYF. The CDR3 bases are TGTGCCAGCAGTGTAGGGGCCCCCGGTACCCAGTACTTC.

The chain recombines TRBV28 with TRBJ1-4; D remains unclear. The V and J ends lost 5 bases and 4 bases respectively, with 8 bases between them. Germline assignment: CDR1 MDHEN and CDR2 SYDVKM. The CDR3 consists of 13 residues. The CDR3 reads CASSPGRNEKLFF. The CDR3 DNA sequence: TGTGCCAGCAGTCCCGGACGTAATGAAAAACTGTTTTTT.

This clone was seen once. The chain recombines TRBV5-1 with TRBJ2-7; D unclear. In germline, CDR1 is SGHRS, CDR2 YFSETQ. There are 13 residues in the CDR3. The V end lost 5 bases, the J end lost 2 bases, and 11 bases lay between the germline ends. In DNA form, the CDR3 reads TGCGCCAGCAGGCCGACGGTTACCTACGAGCAGTACTTC. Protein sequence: CASRPTVTYEQYF.

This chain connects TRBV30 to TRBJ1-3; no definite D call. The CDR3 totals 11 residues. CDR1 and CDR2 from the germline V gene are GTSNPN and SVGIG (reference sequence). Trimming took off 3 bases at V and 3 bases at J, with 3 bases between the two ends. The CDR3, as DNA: TGTGCCTGGAGCCGTGGAAACACCATATATTTT. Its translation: CAWSRGNTIYF.

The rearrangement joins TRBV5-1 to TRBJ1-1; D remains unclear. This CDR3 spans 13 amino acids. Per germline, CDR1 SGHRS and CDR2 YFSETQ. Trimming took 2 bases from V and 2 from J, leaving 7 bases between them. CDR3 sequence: CASSFGINTEAFF. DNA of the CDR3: TGCGCCAGCAGCTTCGGGATAAACACTGAAGCTTTCTTT.

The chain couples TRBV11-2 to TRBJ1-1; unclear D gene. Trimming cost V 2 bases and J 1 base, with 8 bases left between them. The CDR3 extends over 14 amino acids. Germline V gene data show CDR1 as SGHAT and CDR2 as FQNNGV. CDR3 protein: CASSLSSPNTEAFF. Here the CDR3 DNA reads TGTGCCAGCAGCTTATCCTCGCCGAACACTGAAGCTTTCTTT.

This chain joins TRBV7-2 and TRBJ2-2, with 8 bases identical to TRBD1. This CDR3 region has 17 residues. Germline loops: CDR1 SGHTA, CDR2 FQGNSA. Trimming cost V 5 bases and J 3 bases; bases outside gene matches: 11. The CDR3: CASSIVPGTGHTGELFF. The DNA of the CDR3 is TGTGCCAGCAGCATAGTCCCCGGGACAGGTCACACCGGGGAGCTGTTTTTT.

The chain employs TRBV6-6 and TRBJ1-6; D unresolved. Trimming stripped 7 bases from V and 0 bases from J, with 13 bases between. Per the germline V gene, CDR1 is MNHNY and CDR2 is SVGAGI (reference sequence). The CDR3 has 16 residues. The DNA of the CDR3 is TGTGCCAGCACCGAAGGTAGAAGCTCCTATAATTCACCCCTCCACTTT. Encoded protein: CASTEGRSSYNSPLHF.

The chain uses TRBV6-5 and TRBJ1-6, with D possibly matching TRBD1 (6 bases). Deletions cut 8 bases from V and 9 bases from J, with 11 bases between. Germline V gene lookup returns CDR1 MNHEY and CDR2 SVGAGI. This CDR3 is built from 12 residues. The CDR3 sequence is CASGRGSSPLHF. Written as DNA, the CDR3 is TGTGCCAGCGGCAGGGGTAGTTCACCCCTCCACTTT.

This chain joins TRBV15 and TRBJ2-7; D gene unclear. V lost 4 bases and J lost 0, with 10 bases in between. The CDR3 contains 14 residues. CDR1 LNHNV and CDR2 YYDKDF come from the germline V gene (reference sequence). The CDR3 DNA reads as TGTGCCACCAGCAATACTGATGGCTCCTACGAGCAGTACTTC. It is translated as CATSNTDGSYEQYF.

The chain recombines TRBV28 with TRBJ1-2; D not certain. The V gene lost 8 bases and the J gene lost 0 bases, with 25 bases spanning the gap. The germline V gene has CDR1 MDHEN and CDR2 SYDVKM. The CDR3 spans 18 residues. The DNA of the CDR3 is TGTGCCAGCCTTTTATCGGGTTTCGGGAGGACCTCTAACTATGGCTACACCTTC. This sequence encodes CASLLSGFGRTSNYGYTF.

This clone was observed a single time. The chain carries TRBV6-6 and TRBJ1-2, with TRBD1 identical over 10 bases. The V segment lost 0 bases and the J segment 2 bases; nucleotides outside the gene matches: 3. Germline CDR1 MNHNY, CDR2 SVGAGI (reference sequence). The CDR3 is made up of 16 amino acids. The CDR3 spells CASSYSGQGWNYGYTF. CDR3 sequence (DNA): TGTGCCAGCAGTTACTCGGGACAGGGGTGGAACTATGGCTACACCTTC.

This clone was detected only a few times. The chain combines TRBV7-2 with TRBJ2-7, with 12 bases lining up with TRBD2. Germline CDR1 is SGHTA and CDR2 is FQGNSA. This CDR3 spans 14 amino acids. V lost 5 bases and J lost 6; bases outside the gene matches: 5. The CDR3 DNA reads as TGTGCCAGCAGCGCGACTAGCGGGAGTCTCGAGCAGTACTTC. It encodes CASSATSGSLEQYF.

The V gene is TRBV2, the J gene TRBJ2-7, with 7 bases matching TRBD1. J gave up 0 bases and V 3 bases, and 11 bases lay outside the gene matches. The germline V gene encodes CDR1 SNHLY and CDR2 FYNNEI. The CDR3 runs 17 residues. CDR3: CASSERRQGSSSYEQYF. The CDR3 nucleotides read TGTGCCAGCAGTGAGAGGAGACAGGGCTCGAGCTCCTACGAGCAGTACTTC. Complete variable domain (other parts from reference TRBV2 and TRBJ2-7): EPEVTQTPSHQVTQMGQEVILRCVPISNHLYFYWYRQILGQKVEFLVSFYNNEISEKSEIFDDQFSVERPDGSNFTLKIRSTKLEDSAMYFCASSERRQGSSSYEQYFGPGTRLTVT.

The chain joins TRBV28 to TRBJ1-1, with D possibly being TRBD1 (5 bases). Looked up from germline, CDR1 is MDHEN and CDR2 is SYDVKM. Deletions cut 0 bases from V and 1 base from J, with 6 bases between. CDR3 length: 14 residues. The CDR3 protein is CASSLWGENTEAFF. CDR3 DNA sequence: TGTGCCAGCAGTTTATGGGGGGAGAACACTGAAGCTTTCTTT.

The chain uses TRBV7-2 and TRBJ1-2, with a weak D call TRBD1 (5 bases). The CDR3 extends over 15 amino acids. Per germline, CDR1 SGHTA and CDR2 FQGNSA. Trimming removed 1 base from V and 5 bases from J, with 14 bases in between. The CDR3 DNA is TGTGCCAGCAGCTTAGAAGGAGGCGGGGGATATGGCTACACCTTC. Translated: CASSLEGGGGYGYTF.

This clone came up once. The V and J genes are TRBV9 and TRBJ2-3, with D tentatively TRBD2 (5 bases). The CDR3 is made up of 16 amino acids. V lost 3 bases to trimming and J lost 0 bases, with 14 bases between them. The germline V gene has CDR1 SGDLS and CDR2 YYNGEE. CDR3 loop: CASSAGFGVSTDTQYF. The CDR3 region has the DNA TGTGCCAGCAGCGCCGGCTTCGGGGTTAGCACAGATACGCAGTATTTT.